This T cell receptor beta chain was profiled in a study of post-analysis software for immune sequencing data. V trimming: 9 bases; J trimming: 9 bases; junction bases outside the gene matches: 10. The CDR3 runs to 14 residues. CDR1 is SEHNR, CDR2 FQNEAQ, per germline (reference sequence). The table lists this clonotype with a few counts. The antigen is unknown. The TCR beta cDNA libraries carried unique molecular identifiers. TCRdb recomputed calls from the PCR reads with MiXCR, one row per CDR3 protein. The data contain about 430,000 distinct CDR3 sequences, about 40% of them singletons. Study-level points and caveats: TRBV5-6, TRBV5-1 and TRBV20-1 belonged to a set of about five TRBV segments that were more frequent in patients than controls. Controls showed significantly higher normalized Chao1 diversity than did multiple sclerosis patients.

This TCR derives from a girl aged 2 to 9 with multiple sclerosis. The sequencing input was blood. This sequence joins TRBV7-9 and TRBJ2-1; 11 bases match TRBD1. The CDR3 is CASGGQGGFGEQFF. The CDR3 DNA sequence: TGTGCCAGTGGGGGACAGGGGGGTTTCGGTGAGCAGTTCTTC.